Listed below are T cell receptor beta chains from one sample, sequenced in a study of T-cell memory formation after mild COVID-19. TCRdb reprocessed the 5' RACE reads via MiXCR and lists one record per CDR3 protein. The sample lists just under 150,000 distinct CDR3 sequences; about 19% were seen once. Sequencing was carried out using PBMCs or a T cell subset sorted from them (not recorded which). These receptors were collected from an adult woman who had mild COVID-19 (a few samples of this study predate the infection). Cell type and time point are not known. Both conserved end residues are part of each CDR3. The order of the fields is clone size, V gene, D gene, J gene, CDR3 protein, CDR3 DNA. A D gene is named only where the DNA matches it firmly. The listing skips clone size in some rows; elsewhere it reads once, few, many or a size class.

-	TRBV7-8	-	TRBJ1-1	CASSLDVFRGEAFF	TGTGCCAGCAGCTTAGACGTTTTCCGGGGTGAAGCTTTCTTT
few	TRBV24-1	-	TRBJ1-5	CATSASFGSNQPQHF	TGTGCCACCAGTGCCTCTTTCGGGAGCAATCAGCCCCAGCATTTT
few	TRBV12-3/TRBV12-4	TRBD1	TRBJ2-2	CASSFGTGGTGELFF	TGTGCCAGCAGTTTTGGGACAGGGGGCACCGGGGAGCTGTTTTTT
-	TRBV5-1	-	TRBJ2-1	CASSSRKTTSPNDQFF	TGCGCCAGCAGCTCCCGAAAGACGACTAGTCCCAATGATCAGTTCTTC
few	TRBV20-1	-	TRBJ2-7	CSARRGGAPREQYF	TGCAGTGCACGAAGAGGTGGGGCCCCACGGGAGCAGTACTTC
-	TRBV7-8	-	TRBJ2-3	CASRRWVGADTQYF	TGTGCCAGCAGGAGATGGGTCGGGGCAGATACGCAGTATTTT
many	TRBV9	TRBD2	TRBJ2-3	CASSVGGGRGTDTQYF	TGTGCCAGCAGCGTAGGAGGCGGGAGGGGCACAGATACGCAGTATTTT
few	TRBV7-8	TRBD2	TRBJ2-5	CASSFGGGGETQYF	TGTGCCAGCAGCTTCGGGGGGGGAGGAGAGACCCAGTACTTC
-	TRBV25-1	-	TRBJ2-5	CASSESSETQYF	TGTGCCAGCAGTGAATCAAGCGAGACCCAGTACTTC
few	TRBV27	TRBD1	TRBJ1-6	CASTYRGAPNSPLHF	TGTGCCAGCACATACAGGGGCGCTCCTAATTCACCCCTCCACTTT
-	TRBV7-9	-	TRBJ1-1	CASSPRGQGIEAFF	TGTGCCAGCAGCCCCCGGGGGCAGGGGATCGAAGCTTTCTTT
many	TRBV5-1	-	TRBJ1-1	CASSLMGNTEAFF	TGCGCCAGCAGCTTAATGGGGAACACTGAAGCTTTCTTT
-	TRBV15	-	TRBJ2-3	CATSRVPDTDTQYF	TGTGCCACCAGCAGAGTGCCCGACACAGATACGCAGTATTTT
-	TRBV5-6	TRBD2	TRBJ2-5	CASSVRTSGYQETQYF	TGTGCCAGCAGCGTGCGGACTAGCGGGTACCAAGAGACCCAGTACTTC
-	TRBV2	-	TRBJ1-5	CASSYEGLSNQPQHF	TGTGCCAGCAGCTATGAGGGCCTAAGCAATCAGCCCCAGCATTTT
few	TRBV5-4	-	TRBJ2-1	CASSLWATSHGEQFF	TGTGCCAGCAGCTTGTGGGCGACTAGTCATGGTGAGCAGTTCTTC
-	TRBV10-3	-	TRBJ1-1	CAISDLSEAFF	TGTGCCATCAGTGACTTGTCTGAAGCTTTCTTT